The next 16 T cell receptor beta chains were all read from a single sample in a study of blood T cell repertoires in COVID-19. Libraries were prepared by immunoSEQ multiplex PCR; TCRdb keeps only in-frame clonotypes and omits some of them. The sample holds fewer than 90,000 clones, about 90% seen once. The specimen sequenced was peripheral blood. These receptors all come from a woman of 80 years or more with active COVID-19.

The rearrangement uses TRBV28 and TRBJ1-2, with 8 bases lining up with TRBD1. Germline loops: CDR1 MDHEN, CDR2 SYDVKM. The CDR3 loop spans 15 amino acids. V shed 4 bases and J 7 bases; nucleotides not matched to a gene: 11. DNA for the CDR3: TGTGCCAGCAGTTCCCCATGGACAGGGTCCGCTGGCTACACCTTC. This sequence encodes CASSSPWTGSAGYTF.

The rearrangement links TRBV5-4 to TRBJ2-2; 10 bases match TRBD2. V was pared by 4 bases and J by 7 bases, with 4 bases of the junction left unmatched. This CDR3 has 14 residues. Germline V gene lookup returns CDR1 SGHNT and CDR2 YYREEE (reference sequence). CDR3 DNA sequence: TGTGCCAGCAGCCTAGCGGGAGTAGGCGGGGAGCTGTTTTTT. It encodes CASSLAGVGGELFF.

As regards this clone: The sample has other DNA sequences that encode this CDR3 too. The chain carries TRBV20-1 and TRBJ2-7, with D perhaps matching TRBD1 (5 bases). V gave up 3 bases and J gave up 2 bases, with 5 bases separating them. The germline V gene encodes CDR1 DFQATT and CDR2 SNEGSKA (reference sequence). The CDR3 covers 11 residues. CDR3 residues: CSARGPYEQYF. Written as DNA, the CDR3 is TGCAGTGCTAGGGGGCCCTACGAGCAGTACTTC.

CDR3 sequence: CASSQDPAGLVSNQPQHF. The CDR3 DNA is TGTGCCAGCAGCCAAGATCCCGCCGGTTTGGTAAGCAATCAGCCCCAGCATTTT. The chain employs TRBV3-1 (or the pseudogene TRBV3-2) and TRBJ1-5; D gene unclear. Germline V gene sequence: CDR1 LGHDT, CDR2 YNNKEL (reference sequence). CDR3 length: 18 residues. V lost 0 bases and J 1 base, leaving 16 bases between the germline ends.

The gene calls are TRBV28 and TRBJ2-1; 11 bases align to TRBD2. This CDR3 contains 17 residues. J lost 4 bases, V lost 5 bases, and 10 bases had no gene match. The V gene's germline CDR1 is MDHEN and CDR2 SYDVKM. This CDR3 reads CASSQPRLAGSYNEQFF. The CDR3 coding sequence is TGTGCCAGCAGTCAGCCCAGACTAGCGGGAAGTTACAATGAGCAGTTCTTC.

This chain connects TRBV4-1 to TRBJ2-5; D is undetermined. CDR3 length: 12 residues. The germline V and J ends were trimmed by 2 bases and 2 bases, with 3 bases remaining between them. Germline V gene data show CDR1 as MGHRA and CDR2 as YSYEKL. CDR3 amino acids: CASSQPQETQYF. CDR3 bases: TGCGCCAGCAGCCAACCTCAAGAGACCCAGTACTTC.

The chain recombines TRBV7-2 with TRBJ2-1, with 9 bases fitting TRBD1. This CDR3 spans 13 amino acids. The V and J ends lost 8 bases and 7 bases, in that order; junction bases with no gene match: 6. The germline V gene encodes CDR1 SGHTA and CDR2 FQGNSA. The CDR3 loop reads CASADRGWNEQFF. The CDR3 coding sequence is TGTGCCAGCGCGGACAGGGGCTGGAATGAGCAGTTCTTC.

The V call is TRBV6-6, the J call TRBJ2-7, with TRBD2 identical over 12 bases. Germline V gene sequence: CDR1 MNHNY, CDR2 SVGAGI (reference sequence). The CDR3 has 18 amino acids. Trimming cost V 5 bases and J 2 bases; bases outside gene matches: 13. CDR3 nucleotide sequence: TGTGCCAGCAGTCCTCTAGGACTAGCGGGAATGGGGGCCTACGAGCAGTACTTC. Its translation is CASSPLGLAGMGAYEQYF.

This chain joins TRBV7-3 and TRBJ2-1, with 10 bases that match TRBD2. Trimming removed 3 bases from V and 15 bases from J; junction bases left unmatched: 5. The CDR3 is 12 residues long. Germline CDR1 reads SGHTA; CDR2 reads FQGTGA. The CDR3: CASSFEAGGAFF. CDR3 DNA sequence: TGTGCCAGCAGCTTTGAAGCGGGAGGGGCGTTCTTC.

Only one count was recorded for this clone. The chain links TRBV7-9 to TRBJ2-1, with TRBD2 matching over 7 bases. CDR3 length equals 15 residues. The ends lost 5 bases at V and 6 bases at J; junction bases unmatched: 10. Germline CDR1 reads SEHNR; CDR2 reads FQNEAQ (reference sequence). CDR3 nucleotide sequence: TGTGCCAGCAGCCATAGCGGGCGAATCATCAATGAGCAGTTCTTC. Translating it yields CASSHSGRIINEQFF.

V is TRBV19 and J is TRBJ1-1; D unclear. This CDR3 is 11 amino acids long. CDR1 LNHDA and CDR2 SQIVND come from the germline V gene (reference sequence). V was shortened by 8 bases and J by 7 bases, with 11 bases between the two germline ends. The CDR3 loop is CASGDRSEAFF. CDR3 in DNA: TGTGCCAGTGGTGACCGGAGTGAAGCTTTCTTT.

This chain links TRBV7-8 with TRBJ2-1; 9 positions agree with TRBD2. CDR1 SGHVS and CDR2 FQNEAQ come from the germline V gene. The junction had 10 bases not matched to a gene; V was cut back by 7 bases and J by 9 bases. CDR3 length: 14 residues. CDR3 nucleotide sequence: TGTGCCAGCACCCACGGCGGGAGGGCCGCTGAGCAGTTCTTC. Amino acid sequence: CASTHGGRAAEQFF.

The chain combines TRBV11-2 with TRBJ2-7; 9 bases align to TRBD1. The CDR3 runs 16 residues. Germline-derived CDR1 and CDR2 are SGHAT and FQNNGV. J lost 0 bases, V lost 5 bases, and 8 bases had no gene match. DNA of the CDR3: TGTGCCAGCAGCCACACCGGGACAGGGAACTCCTACGAGCAGTACTTC. Translating gives CASSHTGTGNSYEQYF.

The chain has TRBV19 and TRBJ2-7, with D possibly TRBD2 on 6 matching bases. The CDR3 has 14 amino acids. The germline CDR1 and CDR2 sequences are LNHDA and SQIVND (reference sequence). Trimming removed 3 bases at V and 2 bases at J, with 11 bases between. Written as DNA, the CDR3 is TGTGCCAGTAGTATTTTGGCGGGACCCTACGAGCAGTACTTC. It specifies CASSILAGPYEQYF.

The rearrangement uses TRBV4-2 and TRBJ2-1; 7 nucleotides line up with TRBD1. The germline V gene encodes CDR1 LGHNA and CDR2 YNFKEQ. Trimming at V came to 3 bases and at J to 9 bases, leaving 5 bases not matched to a gene. This CDR3 spans 13 amino acids. CDR3 region: CASSQDTGAEQFF. As DNA, the CDR3 is TGTGCCAGCAGCCAGGATACAGGGGCTGAGCAGTTCTTC.

The chain links TRBV28 to TRBJ2-6; TRBD1 might be the D (6 bases). The CDR3 spans 15 residues. Germline V gene lookup returns CDR1 MDHEN and CDR2 SYDVKM. Trimming took 8 bases from V and 2 from J, leaving 13 bases between them. The CDR3 DNA sequence: TGTGCCAGCGGGTTACAGGGAACTGGGGCCAACGTCCTGACTTTC. Translated: CASGLQGTGANVLTF.